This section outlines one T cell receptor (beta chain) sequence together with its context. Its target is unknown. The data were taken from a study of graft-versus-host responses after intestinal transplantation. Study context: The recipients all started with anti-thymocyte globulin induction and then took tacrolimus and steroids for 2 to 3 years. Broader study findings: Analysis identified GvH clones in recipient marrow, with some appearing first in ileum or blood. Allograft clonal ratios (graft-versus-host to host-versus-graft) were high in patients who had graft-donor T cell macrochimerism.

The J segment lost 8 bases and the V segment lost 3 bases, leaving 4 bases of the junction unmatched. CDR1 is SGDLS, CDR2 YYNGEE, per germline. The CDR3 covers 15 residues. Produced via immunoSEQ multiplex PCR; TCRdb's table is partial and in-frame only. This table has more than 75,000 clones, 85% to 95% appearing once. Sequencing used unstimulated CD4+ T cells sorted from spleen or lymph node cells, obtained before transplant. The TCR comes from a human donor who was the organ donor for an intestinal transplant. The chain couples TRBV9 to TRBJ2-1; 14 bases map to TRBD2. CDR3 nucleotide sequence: TGTGCCAGCAGCGGACTAGCGGGAGGGATAGATGAGCAGTTCTTC. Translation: CASSGLAGGIDEQFF.